This entry lists 13 T cell receptor beta chains sequenced from one sample in a study of a mutant IDH1 vaccine in newly diagnosed glioma. Noted time point: week 47, end of study. Doses consisted of 300 ug of mutant IDH1 20-mer peptide each, paired with topical imiquimod. Using immunoSEQ multiplex PCR, the repertoire was profiled, and TCRdb retains in-frame clones only, with some absent. Of tens of thousands of clones listed, roughly 90% are singletons. These receptors' targets are unknown. The sample was PBMCs, taken from a glioma patient whose treatment included an IDH1 peptide vaccine. The receptors here all came from a woman between 45 and 60 years old with glioma.

This chain uses TRBV2 with TRBJ2-7; unclear D gene. Germline V gives CDR1 SNHLY, CDR2 FYNNEI. Trimming removed 6 bases from V and 7 bases from J, with 16 bases in between. The CDR3 length is 13 residues. The CDR3 DNA sequence: TGTGCCAGCAGCGTACTCGATCTTGGGGAGCAGTACTTC. It encodes CASSVLDLGEQYF.

With respect to this clone: Other DNA sequences in the sample encode the same CDR3. The chain couples TRBV6-5 to TRBJ2-1; D is unclear. The V end was cut by 0 bases, the J end by 4 bases, with 7 bases between. CDR3 length equals 14 residues. Germline assignment: CDR1 MNHEY and CDR2 SVGAGI. CDR3 region: CASSYSGRYNEQFF. CDR3 nucleotides: TGTGCCAGCAGTTACTCCGGCAGGTACAATGAGCAGTTCTTC.

The gene calls are TRBV20-1 and TRBJ2-3; D is undetermined. Germline CDR1 is DFQATT and CDR2 is SNEGSKA (reference sequence). Trimming removed 4 bases from V and 9 bases from J, with 11 bases in between. This CDR3 has 11 residues. The chain's CDR3 is CSANPWQTQYF. CDR3 DNA sequence: TGCAGTGCTAACCCGTGGCAGACGCAGTATTTT.

The chain carries TRBV5-8 and TRBJ2-3; 7 bases map to TRBD1. Germline V gives CDR1 SGHTS, CDR2 YDEGEE. This CDR3 spans 13 amino acids. V gave up 4 bases and J gave up 10 bases; unmatched junction bases: 9. CDR3 protein: CASSGQAAVAQYF. The CDR3 region has the DNA TGTGCCAGCAGCGGACAGGCCGCGGTTGCGCAGTATTTT.

V gene TRBV18 combines with J gene TRBJ2-5; D gene ambiguous. CDR3 size: 15 residues. Germline V gene data show CDR1 as KGHSH and CDR2 as LQKENI. V lost 3 bases to trimming and J lost 5 bases, with 16 bases between them. In nucleotides, the CDR3 is TGTGCCAGCTCACCTTTATTGACTGGGCTCGAGACCCAGTACTTC. Translating it yields CASSPLLTGLETQYF.

This rearrangement joins TRBV10-3 to TRBJ1-5, with D unclear. Germline loops: CDR1 ENHRY, CDR2 SYGVKD. Trimming left V 3 bases short and J 0 bases short, with 15 bases between. The CDR3 has 17 residues. The CDR3 nucleotides read TGTGCCATCAGTGAAAATGCTGGGGTAGATAGCAATCAGCCCCAGCATTTT. Translated: CAISENAGVDSNQPQHF.

The chain combines TRBV19 with TRBJ2-1, with 9 positions matching TRBD2. This CDR3 spans 15 amino acids. With V trimmed by 6 bases and J by 4 bases, 7 bases remained unmatched. Germline CDR1 and CDR2: LNHDA and SQIVND (reference sequence). The CDR3 sequence: CASRGAGGRYNEQFF. The CDR3 bases are TGTGCCAGTAGAGGAGCGGGAGGACGTTACAATGAGCAGTTCTTC.

The rearrangement uses TRBV5-4 and TRBJ2-7; D is ambiguous. CDR1 is SGHNT, CDR2 YYREEE, per germline (reference sequence). The CDR3 is made up of 14 amino acids. Trimming left V 4 bases short and J 1 base short, with 12 bases between. The CDR3 DNA reads as TGTGCCAGCAGCGGAGCAGGTAATTCCTACGAGCAGTACTTC. It yields the protein CASSGAGNSYEQYF.

The V and J genes are TRBV19 and TRBJ1-1, with 8 bases that match TRBD1. J lost 1 base, V lost 7 bases, and 2 bases had no gene match. The CDR3 extends over 13 amino acids. CDR1 and CDR2 from the germline V gene are LNHDA and SQIVND (reference sequence). CDR3 DNA: TGTGCCAGTACCGACAGGGGGAACACTGAAGCTTTCTTT. This gives the protein CASTDRGNTEAFF.

This chain links TRBV30 with TRBJ2-1; 9 positions agree with TRBD2. Trimming at V came to 1 base and at J to 10 bases, leaving 11 bases not matched to a gene. CDR1 is GTSNPN and CDR2 is SVGIG in the germline V gene (reference sequence). This CDR3 has 15 residues. The CDR3 sequence: CAWSGAAGGPREQFF. The CDR3 DNA is TGTGCCTGGAGTGGCGCGGCGGGAGGGCCACGAGAGCAGTTCTTC.

The J gene is TRBJ1-5, the V gene TRBV5-6; 9 nucleotides align to TRBD1. There are 16 residues in the CDR3. CDR1 is SGHDT, CDR2 YYEEEE, per germline. V lost 4 bases and J lost 0; bases outside the gene matches: 5. In DNA form, the CDR3 reads TGTGCCAGCAGCCAAGGGACAGGGTATAGCAATCAGCCCCAGCATTTT. It yields the protein CASSQGTGYSNQPQHF.

The chain combines TRBV27 with TRBJ1-3, with D uncertain. Trimming removed 0 bases from V and 1 base from J, with 10 bases in between. The CDR3 is 16 residues long. The germline V gene has CDR1 MNHEY and CDR2 SMNVEV (reference sequence). As DNA, the CDR3 is TGTGCCAGCAGTTTATCGATTGGGGAATCTGGAAACACCATATATTTT. As protein: CASSLSIGESGNTIYF.

The chain has TRBV18 and TRBJ1-5, with a possible D match to TRBD1 (6 bases). This CDR3 is 15 amino acids long. Germline V gene data show CDR1 as KGHSH and CDR2 as LQKENI. Trimming pared 0 bases from V and 1 base from J, leaving 7 bases between. This CDR3 reads CASSPPGTSNQPQHF. DNA of the CDR3: TGTGCCAGCTCACCACCAGGGACAAGCAATCAGCCCCAGCATTTT. The entire variable domain, with the rest obtained from reference TRBV18 and TRBJ1-5, is as follows: NAGVMQNPRHLVRRRGQEARLRCSPMKGHSHVYWYRQLPEEGLKFMVYLQKENIIDESGMPKERFSAEFPKEGPSILRIQQVVRGDSAAYFCASSPPGTSNQPQHFGDGTRLSIL.